This T cell receptor (beta chain) is drawn from a study of T cells in Graves' hyperthyroidism and ophthalmopathy. Fresh peripheral blood, 10 ml, was the source of the PBMCs. This clonotype has a count of ten or more. Its antigen remains unidentified. The length of the CDR3 is 13 residues. Germline V gene data show CDR1 as SNHLY and CDR2 as FYNNEI. The V and J ends lost 6 bases and 12 bases respectively, with 21 bases between them. Amplified regions were TCR beta CDR3 sequences from RNA transcripts. Researchers ran a first-round RT-PCR on the TCR CDR3 using the HTBI primer set. MiXCR, run by TCRdb on the multiplex PCR reads, gives a single entry per CDR3 protein. The sample carries around 300,000 distinct CDR3 sequences, roughly 22% recorded once. Study-wide findings and caveats: Blood held most thyroid clonotypes expanded above 0.001 frequency.

J is TRBJ2-7 and V is TRBV2, with D unclear. This TCR was recovered from a man aged 25-45 years with Graves' ophthalmopathy. The sequenced sample was blood. CDR3 coding DNA: TGTGCCAGCAGGGAACCTATGGAGAGTAGCAGGTACTTC. Protein product: CASREPMESSRYF.